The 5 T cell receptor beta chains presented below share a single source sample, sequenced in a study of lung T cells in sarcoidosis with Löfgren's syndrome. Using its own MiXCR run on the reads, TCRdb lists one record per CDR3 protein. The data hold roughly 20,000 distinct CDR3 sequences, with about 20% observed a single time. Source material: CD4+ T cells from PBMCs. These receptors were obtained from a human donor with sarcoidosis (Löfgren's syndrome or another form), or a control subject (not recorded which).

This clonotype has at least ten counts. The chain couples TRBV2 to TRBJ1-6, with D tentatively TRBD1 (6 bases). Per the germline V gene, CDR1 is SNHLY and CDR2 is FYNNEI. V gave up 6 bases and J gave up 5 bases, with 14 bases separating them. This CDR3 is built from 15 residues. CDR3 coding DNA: TGTGCCAGCAGCCCCCCCAGGGGCGATAATTCACCCCTCCACTTT. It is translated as CASSPPRGDNSPLHF.

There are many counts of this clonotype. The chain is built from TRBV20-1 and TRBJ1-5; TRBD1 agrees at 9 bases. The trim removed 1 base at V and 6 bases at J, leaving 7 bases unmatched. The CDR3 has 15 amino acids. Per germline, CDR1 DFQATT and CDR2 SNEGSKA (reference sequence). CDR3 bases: TGCAGTGCTAGAGTTTCGGGACAGGGAAGTCAGCCCCAGCATTTT. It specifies CSARVSGQGSQPQHF.

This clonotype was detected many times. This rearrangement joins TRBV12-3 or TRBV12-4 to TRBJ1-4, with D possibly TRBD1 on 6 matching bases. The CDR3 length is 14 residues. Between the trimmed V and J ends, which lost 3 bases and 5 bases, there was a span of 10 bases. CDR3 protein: CASSFTGRNEKLFF. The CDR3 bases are TGTGCCAGCAGTTTCACAGGGAGGAATGAAAAACTGTTTTTT.

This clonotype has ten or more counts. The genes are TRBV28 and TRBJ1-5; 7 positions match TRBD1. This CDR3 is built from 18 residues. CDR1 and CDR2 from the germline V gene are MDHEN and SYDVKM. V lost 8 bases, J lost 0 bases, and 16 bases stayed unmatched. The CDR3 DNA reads TGTGCCAGCCGCCCCCCTGACAGGGCCGATTATAGCAATCAGCCCCAGCATTTT. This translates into CASRPPDRADYSNQPQHF.

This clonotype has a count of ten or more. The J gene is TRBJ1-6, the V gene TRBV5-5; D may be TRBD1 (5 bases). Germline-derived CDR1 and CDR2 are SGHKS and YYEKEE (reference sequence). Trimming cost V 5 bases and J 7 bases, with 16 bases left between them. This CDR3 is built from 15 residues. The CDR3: CASRTSGTQNSPLHF. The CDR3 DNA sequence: TGTGCCAGCAGGACTTCCGGGACTCAGAATTCACCCCTCCACTTT.